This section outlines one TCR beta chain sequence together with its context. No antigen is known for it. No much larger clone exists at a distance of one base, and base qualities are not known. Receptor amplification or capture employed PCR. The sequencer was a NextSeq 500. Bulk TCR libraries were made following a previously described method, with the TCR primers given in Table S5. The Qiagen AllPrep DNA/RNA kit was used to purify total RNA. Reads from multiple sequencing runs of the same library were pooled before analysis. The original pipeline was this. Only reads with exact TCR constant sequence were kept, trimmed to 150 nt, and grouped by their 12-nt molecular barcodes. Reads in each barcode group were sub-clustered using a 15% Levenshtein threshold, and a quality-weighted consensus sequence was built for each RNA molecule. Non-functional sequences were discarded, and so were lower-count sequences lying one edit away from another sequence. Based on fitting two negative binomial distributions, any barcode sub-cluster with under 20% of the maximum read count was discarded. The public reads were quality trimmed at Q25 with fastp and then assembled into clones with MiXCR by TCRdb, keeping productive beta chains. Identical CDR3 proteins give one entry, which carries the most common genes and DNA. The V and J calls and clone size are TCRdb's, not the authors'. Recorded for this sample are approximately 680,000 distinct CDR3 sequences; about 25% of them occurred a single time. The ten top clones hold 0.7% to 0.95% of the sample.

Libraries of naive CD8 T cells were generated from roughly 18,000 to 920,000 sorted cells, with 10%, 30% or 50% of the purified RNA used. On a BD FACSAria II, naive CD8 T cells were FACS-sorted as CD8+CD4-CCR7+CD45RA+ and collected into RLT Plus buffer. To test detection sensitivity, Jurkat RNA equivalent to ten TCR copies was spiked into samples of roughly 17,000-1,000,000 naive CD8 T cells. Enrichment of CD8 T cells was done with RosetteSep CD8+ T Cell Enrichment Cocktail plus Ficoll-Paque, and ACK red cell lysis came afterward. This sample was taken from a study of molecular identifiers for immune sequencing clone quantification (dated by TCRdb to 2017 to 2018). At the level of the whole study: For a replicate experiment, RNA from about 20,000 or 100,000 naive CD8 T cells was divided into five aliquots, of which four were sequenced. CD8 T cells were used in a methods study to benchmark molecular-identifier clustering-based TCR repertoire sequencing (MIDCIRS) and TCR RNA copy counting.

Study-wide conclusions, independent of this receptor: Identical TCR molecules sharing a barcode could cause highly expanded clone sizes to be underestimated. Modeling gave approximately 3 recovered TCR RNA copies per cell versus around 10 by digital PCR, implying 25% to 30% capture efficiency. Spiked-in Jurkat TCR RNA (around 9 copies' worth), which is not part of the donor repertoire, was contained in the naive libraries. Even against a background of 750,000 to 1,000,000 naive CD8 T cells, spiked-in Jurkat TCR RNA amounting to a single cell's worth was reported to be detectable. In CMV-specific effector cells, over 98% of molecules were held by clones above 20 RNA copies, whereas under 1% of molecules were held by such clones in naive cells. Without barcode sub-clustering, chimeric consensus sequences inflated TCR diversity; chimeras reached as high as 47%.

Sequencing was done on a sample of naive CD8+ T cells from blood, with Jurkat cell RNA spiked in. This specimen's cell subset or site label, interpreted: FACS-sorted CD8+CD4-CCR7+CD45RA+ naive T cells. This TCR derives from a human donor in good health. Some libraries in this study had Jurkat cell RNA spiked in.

The nucleotide sequence is given as TGTGCCAGCGGGGGGACAGGGGACGAGCAGTACTTC. The resulting protein is CASGGTGDEQYF. Recombination linked TRBV7-9 to TRBJ2-7; TRBD1 lines up with 10 middle nucleotides. Spanning cysteine to phenylalanine, the CDR3 consists of 12 amino acids. CDR3 DNA is the only sequence kept; it has 36 bases, read in frame from the first base. Trimming removed 8 bases from V and 5 bases from J; the gene matches leave 3 bases unexplained. According to the germline V gene (reference sequence), CDR1 reads SEHNR and CDR2 reads FQNEAQ.